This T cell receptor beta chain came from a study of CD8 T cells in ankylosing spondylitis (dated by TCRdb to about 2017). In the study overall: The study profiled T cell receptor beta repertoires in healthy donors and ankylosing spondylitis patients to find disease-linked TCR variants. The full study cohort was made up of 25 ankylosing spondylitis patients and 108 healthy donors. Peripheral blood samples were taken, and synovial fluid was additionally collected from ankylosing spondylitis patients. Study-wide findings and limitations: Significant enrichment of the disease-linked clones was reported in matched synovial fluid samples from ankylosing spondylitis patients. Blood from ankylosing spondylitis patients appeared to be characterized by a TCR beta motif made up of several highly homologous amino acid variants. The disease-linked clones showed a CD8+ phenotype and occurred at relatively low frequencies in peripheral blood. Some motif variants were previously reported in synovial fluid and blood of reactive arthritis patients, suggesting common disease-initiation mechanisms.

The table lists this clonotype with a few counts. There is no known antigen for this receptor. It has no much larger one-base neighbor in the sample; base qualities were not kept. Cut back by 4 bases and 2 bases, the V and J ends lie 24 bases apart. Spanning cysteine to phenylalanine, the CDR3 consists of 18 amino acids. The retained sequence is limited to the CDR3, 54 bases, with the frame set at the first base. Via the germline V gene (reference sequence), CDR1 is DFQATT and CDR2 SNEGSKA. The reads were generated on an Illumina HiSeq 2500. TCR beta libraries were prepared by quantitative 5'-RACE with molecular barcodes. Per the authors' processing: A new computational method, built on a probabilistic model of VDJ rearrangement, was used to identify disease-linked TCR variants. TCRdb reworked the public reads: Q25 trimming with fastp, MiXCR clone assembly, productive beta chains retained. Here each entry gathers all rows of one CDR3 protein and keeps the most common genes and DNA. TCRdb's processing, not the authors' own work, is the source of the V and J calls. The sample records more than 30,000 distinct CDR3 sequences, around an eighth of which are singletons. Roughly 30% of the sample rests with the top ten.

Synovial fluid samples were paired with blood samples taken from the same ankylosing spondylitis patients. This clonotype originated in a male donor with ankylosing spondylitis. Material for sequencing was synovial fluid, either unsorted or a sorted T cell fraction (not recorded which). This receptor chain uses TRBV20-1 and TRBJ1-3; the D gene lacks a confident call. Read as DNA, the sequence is TGCAGTGCTAAAGGCTCGTCGGCTGGCAGGTCGCCTGGAAACACCATATATTTT. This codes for CSAKGSSAGRSPGNTIYF.